The T cell receptor beta chain under discussion was sequenced for a study of shared clonotypes between healthy human individuals. Study observations and caveats: Generation probabilities were higher for clonotypes shared across all four sorted-subset donors than for unshared ones. Limitation of the genetic and exposure-history diversity represented came from the few donors. Naive subsets, compared against memory subsets, generally had larger estimated richness values.

To note about this clone: Its specificity is not known.

Authors' data handling: Filtering differed because ImmunoSEQ produced junction-only sequences that carried no quality scores. Generated by immunoSEQ multiplex PCR, the TCRdb table keeps only in-frame clones and is missing some. V and J calls and clone size are as listed in that table; D and trimming were resolved from the DNA. The sample gives about 1.1 million clones, 60% to 85% of which show up once; approximately 0.95% is in the top ten. V lost 6 bases, J lost 4 bases, and 7 bases stayed unmatched. In germline, CDR1 is MDHEN, CDR2 SYDVKM. The CDR3 is made up of 15 amino acids. This clonotype was sampled from a man between 18 and 29 years old in good health. Some clones in this sample may be carry-over from other donors' samples. The material sequenced was memory CD4+ T cells from PBMCs. Specified subset: CD45RA-negative fraction. This chain links TRBV28 with TRBJ2-1; 9 bases match TRBD2. The CDR3 coding sequence is TGTGCCAGCAGCCGACCGGGACTAGCATACAATGAGCAGTTCTTC. Its translation is CASSRPGLAYNEQFF. Full variable domain (rest looked up from reference TRBV28 and TRBJ2-1): DVKVTQSSRYLVKRTGEKVFLECVQDMDHENMFWYRQDPGLGLRLIYFSYDVKMKEKGDIPEGYSVSREKKERFSLILESASTNQTSMYLCASSRPGLAYNEQFFGPGTRLTVL.